This T cell receptor beta chain came from a study of T cells after yellow fever vaccination. Study information: Fractions with few cells were prepared using SMART-Seq v4 Ultra Low Input.

This CDR3 spans 14 amino acids. Germline V CDR1 and CDR2: MNHEY, SVGAGI. V shed 4 bases and J shed 1 base, with 10 bases lying between them. Using its own MiXCR run on the 5' RACE reads, TCRdb lists one record per CDR3 protein. The sample consists of fewer than 450,000 distinct CDR3 sequences, approximately 4% of them appearing once. Study findings and constraints: A small share of clonotypes appeared in both CD4 and CD8 compartments. Most clones from primary vaccination were detected again post-booster (about 96% CD4, around 90% CD8).

The table lists this clonotype with many counts. Its target is not known. The sequence derives from a man aged 18 to 29 who received the YFV17D yellow fever vaccine. The chain combines TRBV6-5 with TRBJ1-1; D unclear. This specimen was PBMCs, taken 5 days after the yellow fever booster vaccination. This CDR3 reads CASSSNRRNTEAFF. In DNA, the CDR3 is TGTGCCAGCAGTTCCAACCGTAGGAACACTGAAGCTTTCTTT.